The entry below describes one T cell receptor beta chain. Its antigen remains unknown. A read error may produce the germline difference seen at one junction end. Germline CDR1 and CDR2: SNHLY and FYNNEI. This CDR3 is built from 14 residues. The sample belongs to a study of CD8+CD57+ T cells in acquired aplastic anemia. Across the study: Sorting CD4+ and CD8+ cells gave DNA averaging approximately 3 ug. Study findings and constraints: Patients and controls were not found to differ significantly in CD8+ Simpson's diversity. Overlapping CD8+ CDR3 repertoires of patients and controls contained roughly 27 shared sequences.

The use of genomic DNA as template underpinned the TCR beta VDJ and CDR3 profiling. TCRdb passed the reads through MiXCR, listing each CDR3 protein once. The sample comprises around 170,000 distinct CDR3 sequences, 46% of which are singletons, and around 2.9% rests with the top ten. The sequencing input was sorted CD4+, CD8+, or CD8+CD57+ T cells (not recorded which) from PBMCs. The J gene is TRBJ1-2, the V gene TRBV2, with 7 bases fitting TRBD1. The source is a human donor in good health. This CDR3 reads CASRGQSAYYGYTF. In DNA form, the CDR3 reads TGTGCTAGCAGGGGACAGAGTGCTTACTATGGCTACACCTTC.